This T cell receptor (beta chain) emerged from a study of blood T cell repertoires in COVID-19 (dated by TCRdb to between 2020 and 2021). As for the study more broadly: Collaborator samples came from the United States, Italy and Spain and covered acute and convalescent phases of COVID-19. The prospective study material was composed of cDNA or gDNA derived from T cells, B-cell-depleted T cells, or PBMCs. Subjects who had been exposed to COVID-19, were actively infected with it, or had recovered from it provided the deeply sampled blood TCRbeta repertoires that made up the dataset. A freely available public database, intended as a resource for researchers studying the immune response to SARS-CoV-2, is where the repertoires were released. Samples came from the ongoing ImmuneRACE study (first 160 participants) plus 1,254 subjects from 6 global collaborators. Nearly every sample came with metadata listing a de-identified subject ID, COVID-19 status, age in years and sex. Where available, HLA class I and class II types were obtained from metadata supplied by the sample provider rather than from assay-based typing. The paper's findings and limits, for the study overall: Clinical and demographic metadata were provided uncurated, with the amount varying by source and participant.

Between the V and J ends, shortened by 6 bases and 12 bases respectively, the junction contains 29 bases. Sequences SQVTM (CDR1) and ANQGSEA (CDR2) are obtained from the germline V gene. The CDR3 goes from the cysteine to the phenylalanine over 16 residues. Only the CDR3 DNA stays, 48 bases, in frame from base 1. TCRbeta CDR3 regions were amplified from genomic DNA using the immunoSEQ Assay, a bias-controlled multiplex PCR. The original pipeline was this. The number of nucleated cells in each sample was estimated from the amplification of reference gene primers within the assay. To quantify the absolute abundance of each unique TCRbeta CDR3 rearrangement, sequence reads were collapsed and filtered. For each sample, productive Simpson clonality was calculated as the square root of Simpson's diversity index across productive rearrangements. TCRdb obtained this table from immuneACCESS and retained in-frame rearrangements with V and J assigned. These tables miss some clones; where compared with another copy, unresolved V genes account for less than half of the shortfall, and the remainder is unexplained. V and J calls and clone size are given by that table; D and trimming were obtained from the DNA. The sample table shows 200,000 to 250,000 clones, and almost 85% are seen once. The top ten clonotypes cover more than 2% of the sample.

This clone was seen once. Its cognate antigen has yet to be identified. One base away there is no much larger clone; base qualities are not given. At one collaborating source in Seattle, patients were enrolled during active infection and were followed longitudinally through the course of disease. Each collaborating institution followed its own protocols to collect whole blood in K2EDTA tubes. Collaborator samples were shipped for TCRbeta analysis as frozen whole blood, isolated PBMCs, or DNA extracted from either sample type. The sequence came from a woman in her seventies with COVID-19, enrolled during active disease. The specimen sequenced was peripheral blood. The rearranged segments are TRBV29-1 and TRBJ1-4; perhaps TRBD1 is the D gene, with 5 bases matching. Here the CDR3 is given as CSVAPHLDRFPKELFF. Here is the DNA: TGCAGCGTCGCACCCCATCTCGACAGATTCCCAAAGGAACTGTTTTTT.